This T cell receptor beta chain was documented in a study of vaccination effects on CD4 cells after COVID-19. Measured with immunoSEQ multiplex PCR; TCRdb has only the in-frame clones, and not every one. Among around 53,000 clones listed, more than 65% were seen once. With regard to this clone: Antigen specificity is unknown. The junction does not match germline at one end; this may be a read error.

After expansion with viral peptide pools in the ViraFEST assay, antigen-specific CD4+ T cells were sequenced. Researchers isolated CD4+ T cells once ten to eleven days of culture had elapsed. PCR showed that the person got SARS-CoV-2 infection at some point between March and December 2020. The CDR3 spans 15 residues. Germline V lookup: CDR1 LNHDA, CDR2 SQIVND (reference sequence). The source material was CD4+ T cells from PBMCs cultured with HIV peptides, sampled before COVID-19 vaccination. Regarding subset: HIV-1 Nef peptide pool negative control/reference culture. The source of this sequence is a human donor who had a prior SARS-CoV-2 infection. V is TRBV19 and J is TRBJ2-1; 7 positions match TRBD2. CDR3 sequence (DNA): TGTGCCAGTAGTCACGGACTAGATCGTCCCGCCCTTATGGTCTTC. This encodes CASSHGLDRPALMVF.